These 6 T cell receptor beta chains were all obtained from the same sample, sequenced in a study of blood T cell repertoires in COVID-19. Only in-frame clones appear in the TCRdb table, and some are missing; sequencing was by immunoSEQ multiplex PCR. The sample yields approximately 270,000 clones, approximately 85% seen once. The sample was peripheral blood. These TCRs come from a human donor with COVID-19, enrolled during active disease. The donor label of this sample is uncertain.

V gene TRBV5-1 combines with J gene TRBJ2-5, with D possibly TRBD2 on 5 matching bases. Trimming stripped 2 bases from V and 7 bases from J, with 15 bases between. The CDR3 totals 14 residues. CDR1 is SGHRS and CDR2 is YFSETQ in the germline V gene. The CDR3 sequence is CASSFGSGLGTQYF. The CDR3 DNA follows: TGCGCCAGCAGCTTTGGAAGCGGCTTAGGGACCCAGTACTTC.

This chain uses TRBV5-6 with TRBJ1-2, with D unresolved. The CDR3 contains 12 residues. The V gene lost 4 bases and the J gene lost 0 bases, with 4 bases spanning the gap. Germline V gene sequence: CDR1 SGHDT, CDR2 YYEEEE. The CDR3 loop reads CASSRPNYGYTF. For the CDR3, the DNA is TGTGCCAGCAGCCGTCCTAACTATGGCTACACCTTC. Full variable domain (remainder filled in from reference TRBV5-6 and TRBJ1-2): DAGVTQSPTHLIKTRGQQVTLRCSPKSGHDTVSWYQQALGQGPQFIFQYYEEEERQRGNFPDRFSGHQFPNYSSELNVNALLLGDSALYLCASSRPNYGYTFGSGTRLTVV.

This clone was counted between two and nine times. The genes are TRBV5-1 and TRBJ1-2, with 7 bases fitting TRBD1. This CDR3 region has 13 residues. Losses at the gene ends were 4 bases for V and 2 bases for J; bases not matched to a gene: 2. CDR1 is SGHRS and CDR2 is YFSETQ in the germline V gene. This CDR3 is CASSPGQNYGYTF. Here the CDR3 DNA reads TGCGCCAGCAGCCCGGGACAGAACTATGGCTACACCTTC.

V usage is TRBV28 and J usage is TRBJ1-1; the match to TRBD1 covers 7 bases. After removal of 6 bases from V and 9 bases from J, the junction contained 7 bases not matched to a gene. Germline V gives CDR1 MDHEN, CDR2 SYDVKM. CDR3 length equals 12 residues. The CDR3 DNA follows: TGTGCCAGCAGGACCCAGGGGGACCAAGCTTTCTTT. This codes for CASRTQGDQAFF.

Remarks on this clone: An end of the junction does not agree with germline; a read error may underlie this. The genes are TRBV7-7 and TRBJ2-1; 8 bases map to TRBD2. The CDR3 is 16 amino acids. Per the germline V gene, CDR1 is SSHAT and CDR2 is FNYEAQ (reference sequence). CDR3 sequence: CASSSSGSGSYNEQFF. CDR3 nucleotide sequence: TGTGCTAGCAGTTCAAGCGGGAGTGGTTCCTACAATGAGCAGTTCTTC.

This clone was seen more than once but under ten times. J is TRBJ2-2 and V is TRBV5-4; 14 nucleotides agree with TRBD2. This CDR3 comprises 17 residues. Germline V gene sequence: CDR1 SGHNT, CDR2 YYREEE (reference sequence). Unmatched junction bases numbered 6, after V lost 4 bases and J lost 4 bases. CDR3 region: CASSQGLAGVGTGELFF. CDR3 nucleotides: TGTGCCAGCAGCCAGGGACTAGCGGGAGTAGGCACCGGGGAGCTGTTTTTT.